This section outlines one T cell receptor (beta chain) sequence together with its context. Its antigen is not known. Some clones are missing from TCRdb's copy, which holds only in-frame ones; the method was immunoSEQ multiplex PCR. Altogether roughly 130,000 clones are present, about 88% being singletons, with the ten largest covering 3.2%. These data are taken from a study of PD-L1 blockade in urothelial cancer. Across the study: Atezolizumab at 1,200 mg intravenously every 3 weeks was started by patients in the mid-2010s. Timepoints chosen for blood analysis were 3 weeks (second dose) and 6 weeks after treatment start. Most of the 29 patients were men who had bladder-origin urothelial cancer. Study-level results: Below-median blood TCR clonality before treatment forecast better survival.

Time point of the sample: pretreatment peripheral blood. This clonotype was sampled from a man aged 50 to 60 with urothelial cancer. The source was PBMCs, collected around atezolizumab (anti-PD-L1) treatment.

The CDR3 nucleotides read TGTGCCAGCAGTTTCCTCAGGTCACCCTTAAACACTGAAGCTTTCTTT. Its translation is CASSFLRSPLNTEAFF. The rearrangement links TRBV27 to TRBJ1-1, with no clear D. This CDR3 comprises 16 residues. Trimming took 3 bases from V and 2 from J, leaving 16 bases between them. The V gene's germline CDR1 is MNHEY and CDR2 SMNVEV (reference sequence).